These T cell receptor beta chains were read from a single sample in a study of T cells in Graves' hyperthyroidism and ophthalmopathy. TCRdb called the multiplex PCR reads again in MiXCR, with one record for every CDR3 protein. The data show about 260,000 distinct CDR3 sequences, roughly 20% seen once. The specimen sequenced was blood. The receptors were gathered from a man aged 30 to 39 with Graves' ophthalmopathy. Each CDR3 is given with its conserved first and last residue. The order of the fields is D gene, clone size, J gene, V gene, CDR3 protein, CDR3 DNA. D genes are given only for firm matches. Size is stated for part of the rows, as once, few or many counts, or as a class when the clone is expanded.

>.|.|TRBJ1-1|TRBV30
CAWRRQDATEAFF
TGTGCCTGGAGAAGACAGGATGCCACTGAAGCTTTCTTT
>.|.|TRBJ1-2|TRBV10-2
CASSEWQAGRYTF
TGCGCCAGCAGTGAGTGGCAAGCGGGACGCTACACCTTC
>.|few|TRBJ2-7|TRBV28
CASSPQGITYEQYF
TGTGCCAGCAGTCCCCAGGGGATTACCTACGAGCAGTACTTC
>TRBD1|.|TRBJ2-2|TRBV20-1
CSVLDRETNTGELFF
TGCAGTGTTTTGGACAGGGAGACGAACACCGGGGAGCTGTTTTTT
>TRBD2|.|TRBJ2-1|TRBV5-1
CASTGLAGWFSSYNEQFF
TGCGCCAGCACCGGACTAGCGGGATGGTTTAGCTCCTACAATGAGCAGTTCTTC
>TRBD1|few|TRBJ1-5|TRBV19
CASSIRQGARASNQPQHF
TGTGCCAGTAGTATAAGGCAGGGGGCGAGGGCGAGCAATCAGCCCCAGCATTTT
>TRBD2|.|TRBJ2-7|TRBV7-2
CASSLQLAGGEQYF
TGTGCCAGCAGCTTACAACTAGCGGGAGGCGAGCAGTACTTC
>.|few|TRBJ2-1|TRBV2
CATLAHTRDWFF
TGTGCCACACTGGCCCACACACGGGACTGGTTCTTC
>TRBD2|many|TRBJ2-2|TRBV11-2
CASSAPLAPGGELFF
TGTGCCAGCAGCGCCCCACTAGCGCCGGGAGGGGAGCTGTTTTTT
>.|few|TRBJ2-3|TRBV5-6
CASSTWGWADTQYF
TGTGCCAGCAGCACGTGGGGGTGGGCAGATACGCAGTATTTT
>.|many|TRBJ1-1|TRBV29-1
CSATTGPLEAFF
TGCAGCGCTACAACTGGGCCGCTAGAAGCTTTCTTT
>TRBD1|.|TRBJ2-1|TRBV30
CAGSGTGGFNEQFF
TGTGCCGGGTCCGGGACAGGGGGCTTCAATGAGCAGTTCTTC
>.|few|TRBJ1-2|TRBV27
CASSGQGGPNFYGYTF
TGTGCCAGCAGTGGCCAGGGAGGACCGAATTTCTATGGCTACACCTTC
>TRBD1|many|TRBJ2-4|TRBV3-1
CASSQVAGGNIQYF
TGTGCCAGCAGCCAAGTGGCAGGGGGCAACATTCAGTACTTC
>TRBD2|few|TRBJ2-1|TRBV30
CAWTGLADYNEQFF
TGTGCCTGGACGGGACTAGCGGACTACAATGAGCAGTTCTTC
>.|few|TRBJ2-5|TRBV7-9
CASRNNQETQYF
TGTGCCAGCAGGAACAACCAAGAGACCCAGTACTTC
>.|.|TRBJ2-1|TRBV20-1
CSARPGLNEQFF
TGCAGTGCTAGGCCCGGCCTCAATGAGCAGTTCTTC
>.|.|TRBJ2-4|TRBV12-3/TRBV12-4
CASTLSSGGNIQYF
TGTGCCAGCACCCTAAGCTCCGGGGGAAACATTCAGTACTTC
>.|.|TRBJ1-2|TRBV2
CATSRDITYGYTF
TGTGCCACCTCTAGGGACATCACCTATGGCTACACCTTC
>TRBD1|.|TRBJ2-7|TRBV12-3/TRBV12-4
CASSEQGTNYYEQYF
TGTGCCAGCAGTGAACAGGGGACCAACTACTACGAGCAGTACTTC
>.|many|TRBJ2-3|TRBV11-2
CASSLGTTSSTDTQYF
TGTGCCAGCAGCTTAGGTACTACCTCTAGCACAGATACGCAGTATTTT
>.|many|TRBJ2-4|TRBV7-2
CASSLDRRGIQYF
TGTGCCAGCAGCTTAGATCGTCGTGGCATTCAGTACTTC
>.|.|TRBJ1-3|TRBV3-1
CASSRRDDSGNTIYF
TGTGCCAGCAGCCGTCGAGATGACTCTGGAAACACCATATATTTT
>.|many|TRBJ2-1|TRBV30
CAWSVEGYNEQFF
TGTGCCTGGAGTGTTGAGGGCTACAATGAGCAGTTCTTC
>TRBD2|many|TRBJ2-3|TRBV7-3
CASSLAVDVADTQYF
TGTGCCAGCAGCCTAGCGGTCGACGTGGCAGATACGCAGTATTTT
>TRBD2|many|TRBJ2-3|TRBV2
CASSGLGLAGRTRTDTQYF
TGTGCCAGCAGTGGCCTGGGACTAGCGGGGAGAACCCGCACAGATACGCAGTATTTT
>TRBD1|many|TRBJ1-1|TRBV28
CASSLPGGLYNTEAFF
TGTGCCAGCAGTCTACCAGGGGGCTTGTATAACACTGAAGCTTTCTTT
>TRBD2|many|TRBJ2-1|TRBV5-1
CASSPVPSGSSLGEQFF
TGCGCCAGCAGCCCAGTGCCTAGCGGGAGTTCTCTCGGCGAGCAGTTCTTC
>.|few|TRBJ1-3|TRBV2
CASQEDRNSGNTIYF
TGTGCCAGCCAAGAAGACAGGAACTCTGGAAACACCATATATTTT
>.|.|TRBJ1-1|TRBV7-2
CASSLVGRRGYTEAFF
TGTGCCAGCAGCTTAGTGGGCAGGAGGGGGTACACTGAAGCTTTCTTT
>.|.|TRBJ2-7|TRBV20-1
CSASEGSSPYEQYF
TGCAGTGCTAGTGAGGGGAGTAGTCCCTACGAGCAGTACTTC
>.|.|TRBJ2-3|TRBV7-9
CASSSNRADTQYF
TGTGCCAGCAGCTCTAACAGGGCCGATACGCAGTATTTT
>.|many|TRBJ1-1|TRBV11-2
CASSLDRGTEAFF
TGTGCCAGCAGCTTAGATCGAGGAACCGAAGCTTTCTTT
>.|.|TRBJ2-6|TRBV20-1
CSARGHQSSGANVLTF
TGCAGTGCTAGAGGCCATCAATCCTCTGGGGCCAACGTCCTGACTTTC
>.|.|TRBJ1-1|TRBV28
CASSLWSNGKGTEAFF
TGTGCCAGCAGTTTATGGTCGAACGGAAAAGGCACTGAAGCTTTCTTT
>.|many|TRBJ2-7|TRBV11-2
CASSLGRTAYEQYF
TGTGCCAGCAGCTTAGGTAGGACAGCCTACGAGCAGTACTTC
>TRBD1|few|TRBJ2-5|TRBV6-5
CASSYAGDRAGETQYF
TGTGCCAGCAGTTACGCTGGGGACAGGGCGGGAGAGACCCAGTACTTC
>TRBD2|few|TRBJ2-5|TRBV6-1
CASCPSGKETQYF
TGTGCCAGCTGCCCTAGCGGGAAGGAGACCCAGTACTTC
>TRBD2|many|TRBJ2-1|TRBV12-3/TRBV12-4
CASSPGLAGREQFF
TGTGCCAGCAGTCCGGGACTAGCGGGAAGGGAGCAGTTCTTC
>.|.|TRBJ1-5|TRBV29-1
CSAGKGVGQPQHF
TGCAGCGCCGGCAAGGGGGTAGGTCAGCCCCAGCATTTT
>.|few|TRBJ2-1|TRBV3-1
CASSQGREADEQFF
TGTGCCAGCAGCCAAGGCAGGGAAGCTGATGAGCAGTTCTTC
>.|.|TRBJ1-3|TRBV20-1
CSAREGGGNTIYF
TGCAGTGCTAGAGAGGGGGGGGGAAACACCATATATTTT
>.|many|TRBJ2-7|TRBV7-2
CASSSMRALSYEQYF
TGTGCCAGCAGCTCCATGCGGGCTTTATCCTACGAGCAGTACTTC
>.|once|TRBJ2-1|TRBV6-1
CASSQGHPNNEQFF
TGTGCCAGCAGCCAGGGACACCCAAACAATGAGCAGTTCTTC
>.|few|TRBJ1-1|TRBV29-1
CSVAQAEAFF
TGCAGCGTTGCTCAAGCTGAAGCTTTCTTT
>TRBD2|.|TRBJ2-7|TRBV11-3
CASSLLIGRAFDVGNEQYF
TGTGCCAGCAGCCTGTTGATCGGGAGGGCTTTCGACGTTGGGAACGAGCAGTACTTC
>.|few|TRBJ1-2|TRBV11-2
CASSLAQHYGYTF
TGTGCCAGCAGCTTAGCACAGCACTATGGCTACACCTTC
>TRBD2|.|TRBJ2-5|TRBV7-9
CASSWRVAGGLQETQYF
TGTGCCAGCAGCTGGAGGGTAGCGGGAGGCCTACAAGAGACCCAGTACTTC
>TRBD1|.|TRBJ1-1|TRBV20-1
CSARTGGRTTFF
TGCAGTGCCCGGACAGGGGGTCGCACGACTTTCTTT
>TRBD1|many|TRBJ1-1|TRBV18
CASSRGQGDTEAFF
TGTGCCAGCTCCAGGGGACAGGGGGACACTGAAGCTTTCTTT
>.|.|TRBJ1-2|TRBV6-1
CASSGLQGAYGYTF
TGTGCCAGCAGTGGACTACAGGGCGCCTATGGCTACACCTTC
>TRBD1|.|TRBJ2-3|TRBV6-2/TRBV6-3
CASTPGQGADTQYF
TGTGCCAGTACCCCCGGCCAGGGGGCAGATACGCAGTATTTT
>TRBD1|many|TRBJ2-7|TRBV3-1
CASSLRQGAAEQYF
TGTGCCAGCAGCCTTCGACAGGGGGCTGCCGAGCAGTACTTC
>TRBD1|many|TRBJ2-1|TRBV11-2
CASSLVGQGFEQFF
TGTGCCAGCAGCTTAGTGGGACAGGGGTTTGAGCAGTTCTTC
>TRBD1|few|TRBJ1-2|TRBV20-1
CIQQGARGYTF
TGCATTCAACAGGGGGCGCGGGGCTACACCTTC
>.|.|TRBJ1-5|TRBV4-1
CASSQHFQGNQPQHF
TGCGCCAGCAGCCAACACTTTCAGGGAAATCAGCCCCAGCATTTT
>.|many|TRBJ2-1|TRBV7-6
CASSLALSGPYNEQFF
TGTGCCAGCAGCTTAGCGTTAAGCGGGCCCTACAATGAGCAGTTCTTC
>TRBD1|.|TRBJ2-7|TRBV12-3/TRBV12-4
CASRGTDRGRYYEQYF
TGTGCCAGCAGGGGAACAGACAGGGGGCGATATTACGAGCAGTACTTC
>.|.|TRBJ2-5|TRBV9
CASSGERGAPETQYF
TGTGCCAGCAGTGGAGAAAGGGGCGCCCCAGAGACCCAGTACTTC
>.|.|TRBJ2-7|TRBV7-3
CASSPRDGYEQYF
TGTGCCAGCAGCCCAAGGGACGGCTACGAGCAGTACTTC